This TCR beta chain derives from a study of T cells in Graves' hyperthyroidism and ophthalmopathy. Unmatched junction bases numbered 6, after V lost 8 bases and J lost 5 bases. The CDR3 loop spans 14 amino acids. Per the germline V gene, CDR1 is LGHDT and CDR2 is YNNKEL (reference sequence). Diagnoses were made from clinical symptoms, serum measures (thyroxine and TRAb), thyroid ultrasound and orbital computed tomography. The authors obtained PBMCs from more than 8 ml of fresh peripheral blood. This clonotype was counted at least ten times. RNA transcripts yielded amplified TCR beta CDR3 regions. First-round RT-PCR targeting the TCR CDR3 was performed with the HTBI primer set. One entry per CDR3 protein, called by TCRdb with MiXCR from the multiplex PCR reads. The sample includes 490,000 or so distinct CDR3 sequences, 20% of them seen just once.

This receptor was identified in a man between 35 and 55 years old with Graves' ophthalmopathy. This chain links TRBV3-1 with TRBJ2-1; 10 bases align to TRBD2. The sample consisted of blood. The CDR3 sequence: CASEALAGDNEQFF. CDR3 sequence (DNA): TGTGCCAGCGAGGCCCTAGCGGGGGACAATGAGCAGTTCTTC.